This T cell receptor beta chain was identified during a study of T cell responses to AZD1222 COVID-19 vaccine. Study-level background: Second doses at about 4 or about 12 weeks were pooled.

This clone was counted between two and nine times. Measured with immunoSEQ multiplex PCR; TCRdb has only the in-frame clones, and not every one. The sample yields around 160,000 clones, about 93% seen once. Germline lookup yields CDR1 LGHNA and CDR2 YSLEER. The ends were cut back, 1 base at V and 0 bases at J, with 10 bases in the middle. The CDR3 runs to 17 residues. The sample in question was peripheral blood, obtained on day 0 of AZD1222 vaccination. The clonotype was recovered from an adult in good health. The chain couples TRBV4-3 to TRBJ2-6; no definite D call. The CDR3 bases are TGCGCCAGCAGCCAAGGAAGCAGCCCCTCTGGGGCCAACGTCCTGACTTTC. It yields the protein CASSQGSSPSGANVLTF.